This T cell receptor (beta chain) was retrieved from a study of T cell changes during pregnancy in multiple sclerosis. Germline V gene data show CDR1 as MNHEY and CDR2 as SVGAGI. The CDR3 sequence is 14 residues long. J lost 2 bases, V lost 6 bases, and 3 bases had no gene match. Sequenced by immunoSEQ multiplex PCR; TCRdb stores in-frame clones only, minus some. The sample carries around 3,500 clones, 70% to 90% recorded once. This sequence was found in a female donor in good health, enrolled as a control in a pregnancy study. Here the sequenced sample was CD8+ T cells from peripheral blood mononuclear cells, taken in the first trimester of pregnancy. This rearrangement joins TRBV6-5 to TRBJ2-2; 7 bases agree with TRBD2. CDR3 DNA sequence: TGTGCCAGCAGACGGACTAGTAACACCGGGGAGCTGTTTTTT. This codes for CASRRTSNTGELFF.